Sequencing of this T cell receptor beta chain was carried out in a study of T cell repertoires in cytomegalovirus infection. As for the study in general: Based on public TCR beta signatures, there were indications of CMV infection and of a matching HLA type.

The CDR3 runs to 16 residues. V lost 1 base, J lost 2 bases, and 13 bases lay in between. Germline-derived CDR1 and CDR2 are SGHAT and FQNNGV. TCRdb used MiXCR to reprocess the reads, holding one entry per CDR3 protein. The sample contains a few hundred thousand distinct CDR3 sequences, 30% to 35% of which appear only once. As to this clonotype: Its antigen is as yet unknown.

The rearrangement links TRBV11-2 to TRBJ2-3; the D gene could be TRBD1 or TRBD2 (5 bases each). The sample here was cultured PBMCs, taken from culture after CMV antigen stimulation. The origin of this receptor is a human donor in good health (CMV status not recorded). Some clones in this sample may be carry-over from other donors' samples. The CDR3 DNA is TGTGCCAGCAGCTTAGCCGGGGACCTCTACACAGATACGCAGTATTTT. It is translated as CASSLAGDLYTDTQYF.